This T cell receptor (beta chain) came from a study of blood T cell repertoires in COVID-19. Study in general: Sources were T cells, B-cell-depleted T cells, or PBMCs; the material itself was cDNA or gDNA.

This CDR3 is built from 14 residues. Trimming took off 5 bases at V and 4 bases at J, with 14 bases between the two ends. Germline lookup yields CDR1 SGHVS and CDR2 FQNEAQ. A single count supports this clone. Only in-frame clones appear in the TCRdb table, and some are missing; sequencing was by immunoSEQ multiplex PCR. The sample consists of 210,000 or so clones, 89% of them appearing once. The receptor's source is a woman between 35 and 50 years old with acute or convalescent COVID-19. The sample comprised peripheral blood. This chain uses TRBV7-8 with TRBJ1-2; the D gene is possibly TRBD1 (5 bases). The CDR3 coding sequence is TGTGCCAGCAGCCCAGGACGGGGGTCCTATGGCTACACCTTC. It is translated as CASSPGRGSYGYTF.